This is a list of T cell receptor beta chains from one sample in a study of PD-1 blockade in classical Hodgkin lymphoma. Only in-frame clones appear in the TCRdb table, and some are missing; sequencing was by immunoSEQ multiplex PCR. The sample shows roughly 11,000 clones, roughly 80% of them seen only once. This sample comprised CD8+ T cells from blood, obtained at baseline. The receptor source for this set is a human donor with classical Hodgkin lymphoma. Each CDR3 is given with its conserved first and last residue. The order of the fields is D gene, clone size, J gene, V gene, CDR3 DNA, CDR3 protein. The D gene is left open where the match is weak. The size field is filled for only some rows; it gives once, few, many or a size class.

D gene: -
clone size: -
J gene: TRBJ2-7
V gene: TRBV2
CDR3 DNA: TGTGCCAGCAATGAGTACTCCTCCTCCTACGAGCAGTACTTC
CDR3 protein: CASNEYSSSYEQYF

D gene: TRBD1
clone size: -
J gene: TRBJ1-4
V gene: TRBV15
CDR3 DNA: TGTGCCACCAGCGGGAAGGGACAGCCTTTGGTGGAAAAACTGTTTTTT
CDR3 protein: CATSGKGQPLVEKLFF

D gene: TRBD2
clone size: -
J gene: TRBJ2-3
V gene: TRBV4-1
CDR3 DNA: TGCGCCAGCGCCTGGCCCGCTAGCGGGAACACAGATACGCAGTATTTT
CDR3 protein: CASAWPASGNTDTQYF

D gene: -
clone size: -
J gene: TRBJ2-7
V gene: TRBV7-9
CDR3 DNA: TGTGCCAGCAGCTTAGCCGTCGGCAAGCACTACGAGCAGTACTTC
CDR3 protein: CASSLAVGKHYEQYF

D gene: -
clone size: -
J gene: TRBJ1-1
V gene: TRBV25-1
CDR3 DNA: TGTGCCAGCAGTGAACCTCACAAGGCAAACACTGAAGCTTTCTTT
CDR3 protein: CASSEPHKANTEAFF

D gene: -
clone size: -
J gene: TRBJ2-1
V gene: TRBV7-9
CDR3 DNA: TGTGCCAGCAGCTTAATAGACAATGAGCAGTTCTTC
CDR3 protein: CASSLIDNEQFF

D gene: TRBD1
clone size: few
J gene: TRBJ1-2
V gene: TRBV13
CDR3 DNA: TGTGCCAGCAGCCAAGGGACAGGTGACTATGGCTACACCTTC
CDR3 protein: CASSQGTGDYGYTF

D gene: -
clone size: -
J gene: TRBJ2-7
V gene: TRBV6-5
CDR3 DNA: TGTGCCAGCAGTTACTCGATCGGTGGAGGGATGTCTGAGCAGTACTTC
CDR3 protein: CASSYSIGGGMSEQYF

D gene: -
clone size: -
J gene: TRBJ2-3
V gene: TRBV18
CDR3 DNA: TGTGCCAGCTCTGGGGGGTTCGGCACAGATACGCAGTATTTT
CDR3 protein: CASSGGFGTDTQYF

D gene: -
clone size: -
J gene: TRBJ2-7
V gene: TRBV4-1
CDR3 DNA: TGCGCCACCTCGAAGCGGCACTCCTACGAGCAGTACTTC
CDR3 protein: CATSKRHSYEQYF

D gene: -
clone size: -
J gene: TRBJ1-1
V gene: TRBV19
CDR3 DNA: TGTGCCAGTTCGCCGGGGGCTGCTGAAGCTTTCTTT
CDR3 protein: CASSPGAAEAFF

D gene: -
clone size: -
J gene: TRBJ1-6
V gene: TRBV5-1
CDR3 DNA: TGCGCCAGCAGCTTGGAGGCTCTGAGCTCCTATAATTCACCCCTCCACTTT
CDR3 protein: CASSLEALSSYNSPLHF

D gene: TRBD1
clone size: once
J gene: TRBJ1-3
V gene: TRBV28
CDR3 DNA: TGTGCCAGCAGTTCCCAAGGGACAGGTTTTTCTGGAAACACCATATATTTT
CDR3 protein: CASSSQGTGFSGNTIYF

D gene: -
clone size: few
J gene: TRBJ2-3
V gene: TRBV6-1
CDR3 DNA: TGTGCCAGCAGTGAGGTGGGGATAGAGCATAGCACAGATACGCAGTATTTT
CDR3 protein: CASSEVGIEHSTDTQYF

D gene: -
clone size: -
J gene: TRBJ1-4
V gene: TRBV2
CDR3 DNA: TGTGCCAGCAGTGAAGAATGGGTTCTTAATGAAAAACTGTTTTTT
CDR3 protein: CASSEEWVLNEKLFF

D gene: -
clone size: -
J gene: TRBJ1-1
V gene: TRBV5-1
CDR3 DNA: TGCGCCAGCACCCCGGATGGGGCGGTCAGGAACACTGAAGCTTTCTTT
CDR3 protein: CASTPDGAVRNTEAFF